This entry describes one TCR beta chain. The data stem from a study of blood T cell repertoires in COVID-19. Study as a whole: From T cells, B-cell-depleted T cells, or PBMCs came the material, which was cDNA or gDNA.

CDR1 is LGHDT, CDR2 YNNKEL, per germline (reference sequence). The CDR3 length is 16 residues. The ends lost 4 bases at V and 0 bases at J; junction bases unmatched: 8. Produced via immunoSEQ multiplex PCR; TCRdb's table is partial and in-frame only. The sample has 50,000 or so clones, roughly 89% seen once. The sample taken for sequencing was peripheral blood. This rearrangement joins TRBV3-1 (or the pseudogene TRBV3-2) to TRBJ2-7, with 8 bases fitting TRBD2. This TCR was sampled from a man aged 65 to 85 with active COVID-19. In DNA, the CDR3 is TGTGCCAGCAGCCCCGGACTAGCTCGAGCCTCCTACGAGCAGTACTTC. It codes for CASSPGLARASYEQYF.